This T cell receptor beta chain was found in a study of shared clonotypes between healthy human individuals. Study findings and constraints: Despite large depth, sorted-subset datasets appeared incompletely sequenced.

Details on this clone: The antigen remains undetermined.

Here immunoSEQ multiplex PCR was the method, and the copy in TCRdb shows in-frame clones only, minus some. The repertoire holds roughly 2.5 million clones, more than 80% seen once, with 0.13% to 0.15% in the top ten. V lost 2 bases and J 3 bases, leaving 5 bases between the germline ends. CDR1 is ENHRY and CDR2 is SYGVKD in the germline V gene. The CDR3 totals 13 residues. The sequence came from a man younger than 35 in good health. Sequenced material: naive CD4+ T cells sorted from blood. Subset in this sample: CD45RA+ positively selected. The J gene is TRBJ2-1, the V gene TRBV10-3; D is uncertain. The CDR3 spells CAISERLYNEQFF. The DNA for the CDR3 is TGTGCCATCAGTGAGAGGCTCTACAATGAGCAGTTCTTC.